A single sample gave rise to the 10 T cell receptor beta chains below, sequenced in a study of beta chain features in type 1 diabetes. General study results and limits: Across all four CD4+ subsets, people with type 1 diabetes showed modestly shorter TCRB CDR3s.

Sequencing targeted expressed TCRB transcripts, as all isolated RNA had been reverse transcribed. Produced via immunoSEQ multiplex PCR; TCRdb's table is partial and in-frame only. This table has hundreds of thousands of clones, around an eighth appearing once. These TCRs' antigens remain unknown. Material: naive CD4+ T cells from blood. These receptors all come from a man in his late teens or twenties with type 1 diabetes.

CDR3 sequence (DNA): TGCGCCAGCAGCCTAACTACACAGCAGGGCTACACCTTC. Amino acid sequence: CASSLTTQQGYTF. The chain has TRBV5-1 and TRBJ1-2; no reliable D call. This CDR3 is 13 amino acids long. CDR1 and CDR2 from the germline V gene are SGHRS and YFSETQ. Trimming took 4 bases from V and 8 from J, leaving 15 bases between them.

This clone has just a few counts. The CDR3 spells CASQTRVPLSGELFF. The CDR3 nucleotides are TGTGCCAGCCAAACGCGGGTTCCGTTGTCCGGGGAGCTGTTTTTT. The V and J genes are TRBV13 and TRBJ2-2, with D perhaps TRBD2 (5 bases). The germline gives CDR1 PRHDT, CDR2 FYEKMQ (reference sequence). This CDR3 comprises 15 residues. V lost 8 bases and J 6 bases, leaving 19 bases between the germline ends.

This clone was picked up a small number of times. The chain links TRBV30 to TRBJ2-5, with TRBD1 matching 7 bases. The DNA end lines up better with TRBJ2-7; the J call may be wrong. CDR3 size: 17 residues. The germline gives CDR1 GTSNPN, CDR2 SVGIG (reference sequence). The CDR3 bases are TGTGCCTGGGTGGGCCCACGACAGGGTGGTATGGCCTACGAGCAGTACTTC. It yields the protein CAWVGPRQGGMAYEQYF.

DNA for the CDR3: TGTGCCAGCAGCCAAGATCGAACAGGGCGGGGGGAGACCCAGTACTTC. It specifies CASSQDRTGRGETQYF. V gene TRBV4-2 combines with J gene TRBJ2-5, with D tentatively TRBD2 (7 bases). Germline V CDR1 and CDR2: LGHNA, YNFKEQ. This CDR3 contains 16 residues. Trimming removed 0 bases at V and 5 bases at J, with 16 bases between.

The table lists this clone with many counts. Here the CDR3 reads CASSHARADIQYF. Here the CDR3 DNA reads TGCGCCAGCAGCCATGCTAGGGCAGACATTCAGTACTTC. The rearrangement uses TRBV4-3 and TRBJ2-4; D gene unclear. The V gene's germline CDR1 is LGHNA and CDR2 YSLEER. Trimming stripped 3 bases from V and 8 bases from J, with 11 bases between. The CDR3 consists of 13 residues.

There are a few counts of this clone. CDR3 loop: CASSYRYEQFF. The DNA of the CDR3 is TGTGCCAGCAGTTACCGGTATGAGCAGTTCTTC. V gene TRBV6-5 combines with J gene TRBJ2-1; no clear D. CDR1 is MNHEY and CDR2 is SVGAGI in the germline V gene. The CDR3 contains 11 residues. Trimming removed 2 bases from V and 8 bases from J, with 4 bases in between.

The chain is built from TRBV9 and TRBJ2-1; 9 bases align to TRBD2. The CDR3 consists of 15 residues. V lost 2 bases and J lost 4; bases outside the gene matches: 4. Per germline, CDR1 SGDLS and CDR2 YYNGEE. The CDR3, as DNA: TGTGCCAGCAGCGTTCTAGCGGGGCCATACAATGAGCAGTTCTTC. Encoded protein: CASSVLAGPYNEQFF.

This clone occurred a few times. The rearrangement links TRBV28 to TRBJ2-7, with 9 bases aligning to TRBD2. CDR1 is MDHEN, CDR2 SYDVKM, per germline. V lost 3 bases to trimming and J lost 3 bases; unmatched junction nucleotides: 6. The CDR3 loop spans 15 amino acids. The chain's CDR3 is CASSFGTSQIYEQYF. CDR3 sequence (DNA): TGTGCCAGCAGTTTCGGGACTAGCCAAATCTACGAGCAGTACTTC. The full variable domain, its missing parts supplied by reference TRBV28 and TRBJ2-7, is DVKVTQSSRYLVKRTGEKVFLECVQDMDHENMFWYRQDPGLGLRLIYFSYDVKMKEKGDIPEGYSVSREKKERFSLILESASTNQTSMYLCASSFGTSQIYEQYFGPGTRLTVT.

This chain connects TRBV5-1 to TRBJ2-7; D could derive from TRBD1 or TRBD2 (5 bases each). The germline V gene has CDR1 SGHRS and CDR2 YFSETQ. The CDR3 runs 14 residues. V gave up 4 bases and J gave up 1 base, with 12 bases separating them. In DNA form, the CDR3 reads TGCGCCAGCAGCAGGGACCGGAATTCCTACGAGCAGTACTTC. Amino acids: CASSRDRNSYEQYF.

CDR3 nucleotides: TGCAGCGTGGGGGCCTCCTATAATTCACCCCTCCACTTT. It codes for CSVGASYNSPLHF. The V call is TRBV29-1, the J call TRBJ1-6, with TRBD1 as a possible D gene (6 bases). This CDR3 has 13 amino acids. V was pared by 6 bases and J by 0 bases, with 6 bases between. Germline V gene lookup returns CDR1 SQVTM and CDR2 ANQGSEA.